A selection of T cell receptor beta chains follows, all from one sample in a study of T cell responses to AZD1222 COVID-19 vaccine. Libraries were prepared by immunoSEQ multiplex PCR; TCRdb keeps only in-frame clonotypes and omits some of them. Of approximately 150,000 clones listed, 80% to 90% are singletons. This specimen was peripheral blood, taken on day 0 of AZD1222 vaccination. These receptors came from an adult in good health. Both conserved end residues are part of each CDR3. Each record gives: V gene, clone size, D gene, J gene, CDR3 protein, CDR3 DNA. A D gene is named only where the DNA matches it firmly. Clone size appears in some rows only: once, few, many, or a class for an expanded clone.

V: TRBV5-1
size: -
D: TRBD2
J: TRBJ2-4
CDR3: CASSTTSGRGNGDIQYF
DNA: TGCGCCAGCAGCACTACTAGCGGGAGGGGAAACGGTGACATTCAGTACTTC

V: TRBV28
size: -
D: -
J: TRBJ2-6
CDR3: CASTAPGDSGANVLTF
DNA: TGTGCCAGCACCGCTCCCGGGGACTCTGGGGCCAACGTCCTGACTTTC

V: TRBV28
size: -
D: TRBD1
J: TRBJ1-1
CDR3: CASSWTGGITEAFF
DNA: TGTGCCAGCAGTTGGACAGGGGGCATAACTGAAGCTTTCTTT

V: TRBV30
size: -
D: TRBD2
J: TRBJ2-1
CDR3: CAWSVAGGRLGEQFF
DNA: TGTGCCTGGAGTGTGGCGGGAGGGAGGTTGGGTGAGCAGTTCTTC

V: TRBV19
size: -
D: -
J: TRBJ1-2
CDR3: CASRAGLMTYGYTF
DNA: TGTGCCAGTAGGGCCGGACTCATGACCTATGGCTACACCTTC

V: TRBV27
size: -
D: TRBD2
J: TRBJ2-1
CDR3: CASSSRPSGGGNEQFF
DNA: TGTGCCAGCAGTTCGAGGCCTAGCGGGGGGGGCAATGAGCAGTTCTTC

V: TRBV3-1/TRBV3-2
size: -
D: -
J: TRBJ1-5
CDR3: CASSQDGRQPQHF
DNA: TGTGCCAGCAGCCAAGATGGGCGTCAGCCCCAGCATTTT

V: TRBV18
size: -
D: -
J: TRBJ2-7
CDR3: CASSPAEGLSDPYEQYF
DNA: TGTGCCAGCTCACCTGCAGAGGGACTTTCCGACCCCTACGAGCAGTACTTC

V: TRBV15
size: once
D: -
J: TRBJ1-1
CDR3: CATTVGYAEAFF
DNA: TGTGCCACCACAGTGGGGTACGCTGAAGCTTTCTTT

V: TRBV5-4
size: -
D: -
J: TRBJ1-6
CDR3: CASSLSGKALHF
DNA: TGTGCCAGCAGCTTGTCCGGCAAAGCCCTCCACTTT

V: TRBV3-1/TRBV3-2
size: -
D: TRBD1
J: TRBJ1-4
CDR3: CASSQDFGTGHEKLFF
DNA: TGTGCCAGCAGCCAAGATTTCGGGACAGGGCACGAAAAACTGTTTTTT

V: TRBV19
size: few
D: -
J: TRBJ1-5
CDR3: CASSGRVDSNQPQHF
DNA: TGTGCCAGTAGTGGGAGGGTCGATAGCAATCAGCCCCAGCATTTT

V: TRBV25-1
size: -
D: TRBD1
J: TRBJ1-1
CDR3: CASSDEQGSTEAFF
DNA: TGTGCCAGCAGTGATGAACAGGGGAGCACTGAAGCTTTCTTT

V: TRBV9
size: -
D: TRBD1
J: TRBJ1-2
CDR3: CASSVGEGAYGYTF
DNA: TGTGCCAGCAGCGTTGGGGAGGGGGCCTATGGCTACACCTTC

V: TRBV6-2/TRBV6-3
size: -
D: -
J: TRBJ2-1
CDR3: CASSHQDEQFF
DNA: TGTGCCAGCAGCCACCAGGATGAGCAGTTCTTC

V: TRBV7-8
size: -
D: TRBD1
J: TRBJ1-2
CDR3: CASSLRTGDYEGYTF
DNA: TGTGCCAGCAGCCTCCGGACAGGGGACTATGAAGGCTACACCTTC

V: TRBV6-5
size: -
D: -
J: TRBJ2-3
CDR3: CASTIREKGDTQYF
DNA: TGTGCCAGCACCATCCGGGAGAAAGGAGATACGCAGTATTTT

V: TRBV6-5
size: -
D: -
J: TRBJ2-7
CDR3: CASSSVYEQYF
DNA: TGTGCCAGCAGTTCCGTCTACGAGCAGTACTTC

V: TRBV6-2/TRBV6-3
size: -
D: TRBD2
J: TRBJ2-1
CDR3: CASSRDWTSMNEQFF
DNA: TGTGCCAGCAGTAGGGATTGGACTAGTATGAATGAGCAGTTCTTC

V: TRBV6-5
size: once
D: TRBD1
J: TRBJ1-5
CDR3: CASSPRQGDQPQHF
DNA: TGTGCCAGCAGTCCCCGACAGGGTGATCAGCCCCAGCATTTT

V: TRBV6-2/TRBV6-3
size: -
D: -
J: TRBJ1-5
CDR3: CASSRVNNQPQHF
DNA: TGTGCCAGCAGCCGGGTTAACAATCAGCCCCAGCATTTT

V: TRBV5-4
size: -
D: TRBD2
J: TRBJ2-2
CDR3: CASSLHLLAGPTGELFF
DNA: TGTGCCAGCAGCTTGCATCTTCTAGCGGGTCCCACCGGGGAGCTGTTTTTT

V: TRBV4-1
size: -
D: TRBD1
J: TRBJ1-6
CDR3: CASSQPRQGVWNSPLHF
DNA: TGCGCCAGCAGCCAACCTCGACAGGGGGTTTGGAATTCACCCCTCCACTTT

V: TRBV28
size: once
D: -
J: TRBJ1-1
CDR3: CASSFQGNTEAFF
DNA: TGTGCCAGCAGTTTTCAGGGGAACACTGAAGCTTTCTTT

V: TRBV7-8
size: -
D: -
J: TRBJ1-2
CDR3: CASSLTPNYGYTF
DNA: TGTGCCAGCAGCTTGACACCCAACTATGGCTACACCTTC

V: TRBV25-1
size: once
D: TRBD2
J: TRBJ2-1
CDR3: CASSLAGNEQFF
DNA: TGTGCCAGCAGTTTAGCGGGTAATGAGCAGTTCTTC

V: TRBV6-5
size: -
D: -
J: TRBJ2-1
CDR3: CASKRYNEQFF
DNA: TGTGCCAGCAAACGATACAATGAGCAGTTCTTC

V: TRBV27
size: once
D: TRBD2
J: TRBJ2-7
CDR3: CASSLKRGYEQYF
DNA: TGTGCCAGCAGTTTGAAGCGGGGCTACGAGCAGTACTTC

V: TRBV5-1
size: -
D: -
J: TRBJ1-3
CDR3: CASSKGDTSGNTIYF
DNA: TGCGCCAGCAGCAAAGGGGACACCTCTGGAAACACCATATATTTT

V: TRBV21-1
size: few
D: -
J: TRBJ2-3
CDR3: CASSNGRTPDTQYF
DNA: TGTGCCAGCAGCAACGGAAGGACCCCAGATACGCAGTATTTT

V: TRBV2
size: -
D: TRBD2
J: TRBJ2-3
CDR3: CASTGLAGALGYF
DNA: TGTGCCAGCACCGGACTAGCGGGGGCACTGGGGTATTTT

V: TRBV5-8
size: -
D: -
J: TRBJ1-1
CDR3: CASSIGLVGTEAFF
DNA: TGTGCCAGCAGCATCGGGCTCGTCGGCACTGAAGCTTTCTTT

V: TRBV11-3
size: -
D: -
J: TRBJ2-7
CDR3: CASSLYEQYF
DNA: TGTGCCAGCAGCTTATACGAGCAGTACTTC

V: TRBV24-1
size: -
D: TRBD1
J: TRBJ2-3
CDR3: CATSDSTPGQPTDTQYF
DNA: TGTGCCACCAGTGATTCAACTCCGGGACAGCCCACAGATACGCAGTATTTT

V: TRBV20-1
size: -
D: TRBD1
J: TRBJ1-4
CDR3: CSASSHGQGALNEKLFF
DNA: TGCAGTGCTAGTTCCCATGGACAGGGGGCCCTCAATGAAAAACTGTTTTTT

V: TRBV30
size: -
D: -
J: TRBJ1-2
CDR3: CAWSGGRTLYGYTF
DNA: TGTGCCTGGAGTGGGGGCAGGACTCTCTATGGCTACACCTTC

V: TRBV19
size: few
D: -
J: TRBJ1-6
CDR3: CASSMGGARRESPLHF
DNA: TGTGCCAGTAGTATGGGAGGGGCGCGGAGAGAATCACCCCTCCACTTT

V: TRBV7-2
size: -
D: -
J: TRBJ2-5
CDR3: CASSLGAGQETQYF
DNA: TGTGCCAGCAGCTTAGGAGCGGGTCAAGAGACCCAGTACTTC

V: TRBV6-5
size: few
D: TRBD2
J: TRBJ2-3
CDR3: CASSSGGTQYF
DNA: TGTGCCAGCAGTTCGGGAGGTACGCAGTATTTT

V: TRBV9
size: -
D: -
J: TRBJ1-2
CDR3: CASSEGRTVTNYGYTF
DNA: TGTGCCAGCAGCGAGGGGCGGACAGTTACTAACTATGGCTACACCTTC

V: TRBV4-1
size: -
D: TRBD1
J: TRBJ2-2
CDR3: CASSQITGTDTGELFF
DNA: TGCGCCAGCAGCCAGATTACCGGGACAGACACCGGGGAGCTGTTTTTT

V: TRBV28
size: -
D: -
J: TRBJ1-4
CDR3: CASSLSGGAGEKLFF
DNA: TGTGCCAGCAGTTTATCTGGGGGCGCGGGTGAAAAACTGTTTTTT

V: TRBV13
size: -
D: -
J: TRBJ1-4
CDR3: CASSPGRVGEKLFF
DNA: TGTGCCAGCAGCCCGGGCAGGGTAGGAGAAAAACTGTTTTTT

V: TRBV5-4
size: -
D: -
J: TRBJ1-1
CDR3: CASSFVMNTEAFF
DNA: TGTGCCAGCAGCTTTGTTATGAACACTGAAGCTTTCTTT

V: TRBV11-3
size: -
D: -
J: TRBJ2-3
CDR3: CASSLTAPDTQYF
DNA: TGTGCCAGCAGCTTGACAGCTCCAGATACGCAGTATTTT

V: TRBV15
size: -
D: TRBD2
J: TRBJ2-2
CDR3: CPTKRGGAGELFF
DNA: TGCCCCACCAAACGCGGGGGGGCCGGGGAGCTGTTTTTT